The 21 T cell receptor beta chains below all came from one sample that was sequenced in a study of human T cells and chemical hapten exposure. Time point noted: pre-sensitization, week 0. Described treatment: therapeutic diphenylcyclopropenone sensitization with weekly scalp DPC. TCRdb analysed the RACE reads with MiXCR anew, one entry per CDR3 protein. The table includes approximately 100,000 distinct CDR3 sequences, approximately 12% detected once. Material: whole blood, obtained in connection with sensitization to the hapten diphenylcyclopropenone (DPC). Source of these receptors: a woman in her fifties or sixties with alopecia areata. Some clones in this sample may be carry-over from other donors' samples.

This clonotype was observed at least ten times. V is TRBV29-1 and J is TRBJ2-3, with a weak D call TRBD2 (6 bases). V dropped 3 bases and J dropped 2 bases, with 18 bases sitting between them. CDR1 is SQVTM and CDR2 is ANQGSEA in the germline V gene. The length of the CDR3 is 16 residues. In DNA form, the CDR3 reads TGCAGCGTTGATGGTTCGGTAGCGGACAACACAGATACGCAGTATTTT. Translation: CSVDGSVADNTDTQYF.

In this sample, this clonotype turned up a few times. The chain employs TRBV12-3 or TRBV12-4 and TRBJ1-2; D might be TRBD1 (6 bases). The CDR3 contains 13 residues. Between the trimmed V and J ends, which lost 5 bases and 4 bases, there was a span of 11 bases. The CDR3 region is CASSVGQSYGYTF. The CDR3 DNA reads as TGTGCCAGCAGTGTCGGACAGTCCTATGGCTACACCTTC.

This clonotype showed up just a few times. The V gene is TRBV6-6, the J gene TRBJ2-7; D is undetermined. Germline CDR1 and CDR2: MNHNY and SVGAGI (reference sequence). The length of the CDR3 is 16 residues. V was cut by 6 bases and J by 4 bases, with 22 bases left in between. The CDR3 DNA follows: TGTGCCAGCAGCCCACCGAGGAGCTATCAGTCGTACGAGCAGTACTTC. Its protein is CASSPPRSYQSYEQYF.

CDR3 region: CASSMSPYNEQFF. The CDR3 DNA reads TGTGCCAGTAGTATGTCGCCCTACAATGAGCAGTTCTTC. The rearrangement joins TRBV19 to TRBJ2-1, with no clear D. The CDR3 loop spans 13 amino acids. With 3 bases removed from V and 2 bases from J, the gap between germline ends came to 5 bases. Germline V CDR1 and CDR2: LNHDA, SQIVND (reference sequence). The full variable domain, in which reference TRBV19 and TRBJ2-1 provide the parts outside the CDR3, is DGGITQSPKYLFRKEGQNVTLSCEQNLNHDAMYWYRQDPGQGLRLIYYSQIVNDFQKGDIAEGYSVSREKKESFPLTVTSAQKNPTAFYLCASSMSPYNEQFFGPGTRLTVL.

V gene TRBV7-9 combines with J gene TRBJ2-3; D is unclear. Germline loops: CDR1 SEHNR, CDR2 FQNEAQ (reference sequence). V was trimmed by 3 bases and J by 2 bases, leaving 6 bases between them. The CDR3 extends over 13 amino acids. CDR3 in amino acids: CASSFEVTDTQYF. The CDR3 bases are TGTGCCAGCAGCTTTGAGGTCACAGATACGCAGTATTTT. Full variable domain (outside the CDR3, taken from reference TRBV7-9 and TRBJ2-3): DTGVSQNPRHKITKRGQNVTFRCDPISEHNRLYWYRQTLGQGPEFLTYFQNEAQLEKSRLLSDRFSAERPKGSFSTLEIQRTEQGDSAMYLCASSFEVTDTQYFGPGTRLTVL.

This clonotype was recorded a few times. CDR3 nucleotide sequence: TGTGCCAGCAGCCTTAGGGGAGCCGAGCAGTACTTC. It translates to CASSLRGAEQYF. The rearrangement joins TRBV28 to TRBJ2-7; D assignment may be TRBD1 or TRBD2 (5 bases each). From germline, CDR1 is MDHEN and CDR2 SYDVKM. With 6 bases removed from V and 6 bases from J, the gap between germline ends came to 12 bases. This CDR3 spans 12 amino acids. Combining the CDR3 with reference TRBV28 and TRBJ2-7 gives the whole variable domain DVKVTQSSRYLVKRTGEKVFLECVQDMDHENMFWYRQDPGLGLRLIYFSYDVKMKEKGDIPEGYSVSREKKERFSLILESASTNQTSMYLCASSLRGAEQYFGPGTRLTVT.

This clonotype was seen more than once but under ten times. The chain couples TRBV6-5 to TRBJ2-4; D possibly uses TRBD1 or TRBD2 (5 bases each). V gave up 6 bases and J gave up 1 base, with 13 bases separating them. Germline assignment: CDR1 MNHEY and CDR2 SVGAGI. This CDR3 has 15 amino acids. CDR3 nucleotides: TGTGCCAGCAGGCGATTCCGGGACGCCAAAAACATTCAGTACTTC. Its translation is CASRRFRDAKNIQYF.

In this sample, this clonotype turned up a few times. This chain connects TRBV18 to TRBJ1-6; weak D call: TRBD1 (6 bases). The CDR3 loop spans 15 amino acids. V was shortened by 6 bases and J by 9 bases, with 18 bases between the two germline ends. Germline V CDR1 and CDR2: KGHSH, LQKENI. DNA of the CDR3: TGTGCCAGCTCTCCCCGGACAGAGGGGAGTTCACCCCTCCACTTT. Its translation is CASSPRTEGSSPLHF.

This clonotype came up many times. This chain uses TRBV29-1 with TRBJ2-7, with D possibly being TRBD1 (5 bases). Germline V lookup: CDR1 SQVTM, CDR2 ANQGSEA. V shed 2 bases and J shed 3 bases, with 8 bases lying between them. CDR3 length: 12 amino acids. CDR3 amino acids: CSVERGSYEQYF. Here the CDR3 DNA reads TGCAGCGTTGAAAGGGGTAGCTACGAGCAGTACTTC.

In this sample, this clonotype turned up many times. The conserved phenylalanine or tryptophan normally closing the CDR3 is absent here, so this likely arose from a read error. The DNA is left out, because the CDR3 cannot be placed on it with certainty; the CDR3 is given as TCRdb lists it. V and J are TRBV6-6 and TRBJ1-2. From its first to its last residue, the CDR3 has 12 amino acids. Germline CDR1 MNHNY, CDR2 SVGAGI (reference sequence). The CDR3 is CASSYPNGLKHT.

There are many counts of this clonotype. CDR3 bases: TGCAGCGTTGAGGGTAGGGCGAATCACAATGAGCAGTTCTTC. Encoded protein: CSVEGRANHNEQFF. V gene TRBV29-1 combines with J gene TRBJ2-1; D remains ambiguous. The germline V and J ends were trimmed by 3 bases and 5 bases, with 14 bases remaining between them. The CDR3 is 14 amino acids. CDR1 and CDR2 from the germline V gene are SQVTM and ANQGSEA.

Points on this clonotype: A much larger clone sits a single nucleotide away, making a read error possible. The chain combines TRBV7-6 with TRBJ2-3, with TRBD2 matching over 8 bases. This CDR3 region has 15 residues. Germline V gene lookup returns CDR1 SGHVS and CDR2 FNYEAQ. CDR3 protein: CASNLAGLTGTRQYF. DNA of the CDR3: TGTGCCAGCAACTTAGCGGGGTTGACCGGGACAAGACAGTATTTT.

The chain employs TRBV6-1 and TRBJ1-5; TRBD1 is a possible D gene (6 bases). Germline CDR1 MNHNS, CDR2 SASEGT. The CDR3 runs to 12 residues. The V gene lost 6 bases and the J gene lost 7 bases, with 10 bases spanning the gap. The CDR3 DNA reads TGTGCCAGCAGAACAGGGACCCAGCCCCAGCATTTT. Translating it yields CASRTGTQPQHF.

The chain joins TRBV7-2 to TRBJ1-5; TRBD1 matches at 9 bases. This CDR3 is 14 amino acids long. Germline-derived CDR1 and CDR2 are SGHTA and FQGNSA. V was clipped by 5 bases and J by 6 bases; unmatched bases: 5. CDR3 sequence: CASSLTGGSQPQHF. CDR3 bases: TGTGCCAGCAGCCTGACAGGGGGAAGTCAGCCCCAGCATTTT.

This clonotype was detected ten times or more. In DNA, the CDR3 is TGCAGCGTTGATAGTACGGCCCAGGGGGAGACCCAGTACTTC. This codes for CSVDSTAQGETQYF. This chain uses TRBV29-1 with TRBJ2-5; D perhaps matches TRBD1 (6 bases). Trimming shortened V by 3 bases and J by 5 bases, and 16 bases separated the two germline ends. Germline assignment: CDR1 SQVTM and CDR2 ANQGSEA. The CDR3 has 14 residues.

In its sample, this clonotype was seen a few times. V and J are TRBV6-5 and TRBJ2-7; D call uncertain. CDR3 length: 14 residues. V was shortened by 2 bases and J by 2 bases, with 10 bases between the two germline ends. From germline, CDR1 is MNHEY and CDR2 SVGAGI. The CDR3 protein is CASSYGSMPYEQYF. Here the CDR3 DNA reads TGTGCCAGCAGTTACGGCTCGATGCCCTACGAGCAGTACTTC.

This clonotype was seen a few times. The rearrangement links TRBV2 to TRBJ1-5, with D perhaps matching TRBD1 (5 bases). V lost 4 bases and J 7 bases, leaving 14 bases between the germline ends. CDR3 length equals 14 residues. Germline V lookup: CDR1 SNHLY, CDR2 FYNNEI. The CDR3 sequence: CASSGGQGNQPQHF. CDR3 nucleotides: TGTGCCAGCAGTGGTGGTCAGGGAAACCAGCCCCAGCATTTT.

This clonotype was seen ten or more times. The genes are TRBV11-2 and TRBJ2-5; D perhaps matches TRBD1 (6 bases). Germline CDR1 is SGHAT and CDR2 is FQNNGV. The CDR3 is 15 residues long. V was cut by 4 bases and J by 0 bases, with 12 bases left in between. CDR3 nucleotides: TGTGCCAGCAGCTCGTTTGGACAGCACCAAGAGACCCAGTACTTC. It translates to CASSSFGQHQETQYF.

The chain joins TRBV5-1 to TRBJ2-3, with 12 bases fitting TRBD2. Germline assignment: CDR1 SGHRS and CDR2 YFSETQ. The CDR3 totals 16 residues. Germline trimming cut 4 bases from V and 5 bases from J; bases unmatched to any gene: 8. In DNA, the CDR3 is TGCGCCAGCAGCCACCGGACTAGCGGGGTCGGAGATACGCAGTATTTT. Protein product: CASSHRTSGVGDTQYF.

This chain joins TRBV3-1 and TRBJ2-5; 9 nucleotides align to TRBD2. V lost 4 bases and J lost 8; bases outside the gene matches: 11. CDR3 length: 15 residues. The germline gives CDR1 LGHDT, CDR2 YNNKEL (reference sequence). CDR3 coding DNA: TGTGCCAGCAGCCCCTCCCTTAGCGGGGGTGTTACCCAGTACTTC. Protein product: CASSPSLSGGVTQYF.

J is TRBJ2-1 and V is TRBV20-1; D is possibly TRBD2 (6 bases). The length of the CDR3 is 14 residues. Germline values: CDR1 DFQATT, CDR2 SNEGSKA (reference sequence). The ends were cut back, 3 bases at V and 12 bases at J, with 21 bases in the middle. The CDR3 protein is CSASPPIGGLGQFF. CDR3 bases: TGCAGTGCTAGCCCACCGATCGGGGGATTGGGGCAGTTCTTC.